What follows are 21 T cell receptor beta chains derived from one specimen sequenced in a study of technical replicates of blood from several donors. Method: immunoSEQ multiplex PCR; TCRdb's copy keeps in-frame clones and lacks some. The sample gives tens of thousands of clones, roughly 92% of which show up once; 0.41% is in the top ten. Specimen: T cells isolated from PBMCs. All receptors derive from a human donor in good health.

V gene TRBV7-9 combines with J gene TRBJ2-3; D uncertain. Germline assignment: CDR1 SEHNR and CDR2 FQNEAQ (reference sequence). The CDR3 covers 14 residues. Trimming took 0 bases from V and 2 from J, leaving 6 bases between them. The CDR3 reads CASSLALYTDTQYF. The CDR3 nucleotides are TGTGCCAGCAGCTTAGCACTGTACACAGATACGCAGTATTTT.

The chain couples TRBV30 to TRBJ1-5; TRBD1 matches 9 bases. V was pared by 1 base and J by 3 bases, with 7 bases of the junction left unmatched. Per the germline V gene, CDR1 is GTSNPN and CDR2 is SVGIG (reference sequence). The CDR3 has 16 residues. The CDR3 protein is CAWSAYGDRVNQPQHF. The CDR3 DNA reads TGTGCCTGGAGTGCCTATGGGGACAGGGTCAATCAGCCCCAGCATTTT. Looking up the rest from reference TRBV30 and TRBJ1-5 gives the full variable domain: SQTIHQWPATLVQPVGSPLSLECTVEGTSNPNLYWYRQAAGRGLQLLFYSVGIGQISSEVPQNLSASRPQDRQFILSSKKLLLSDSGFYLCAWSAYGDRVNQPQHFGDGTRLSIL.

This chain connects TRBV7-2 to TRBJ1-1; no clear D gene. Germline V CDR1 and CDR2: SGHTA, FQGNSA. Trimming left V 0 bases short and J 8 bases short, with 7 bases between. This CDR3 region has 12 residues. CDR3 nucleotides: TGTGCCAGCAGCTTAGCCTACTCAGAAGCTTTCTTT. Its translation is CASSLAYSEAFF.

The rearrangement uses TRBV10-1 and TRBJ1-1; TRBD1 is a possible D gene (5 bases). V dropped 3 bases and J dropped 0 bases, with 14 bases sitting between them. Germline V gene sequence: CDR1 WNHNN, CDR2 SYGVQD (reference sequence). The CDR3 sequence is 16 residues long. CDR3 residues: CASSDSGWGMNTEAFF. CDR3 sequence (DNA): TGCGCCAGCAGTGACTCAGGGTGGGGCATGAACACTGAAGCTTTCTTT.

The chain recombines TRBV18 with TRBJ2-7; 7 nucleotides match TRBD1. Germline CDR1 and CDR2: KGHSH and LQKENI. The junction had 5 bases not matched to a gene; V was cut back by 2 bases and J by 7 bases. The length of the CDR3 is 13 residues. The CDR3 protein is CASSPTGAGEQYF. CDR3 DNA sequence: TGTGCCAGCTCACCAACAGGGGCCGGAGAGCAGTACTTC.

V and J are TRBV7-2 and TRBJ1-1; D is perhaps TRBD1 (6 bases). Trimming removed 1 base at V and 0 bases at J, with 9 bases between. CDR1 is SGHTA and CDR2 is FQGNSA in the germline V gene. The CDR3 consists of 15 residues. The DNA for the CDR3 is TGTGCCAGCAGCTTAGTGGGGGCCATGAACACTGAAGCTTTCTTT. Protein product: CASSLVGAMNTEAFF.

This clone appeared once. The rearrangement links TRBV19 to TRBJ1-4; possible D gene TRBD1, 5 bases. In germline, CDR1 is LNHDA, CDR2 SQIVND (reference sequence). The length of the CDR3 is 17 residues. Deletions cut 4 bases from V and 0 bases from J, with 15 bases between. The CDR3 reads CASSTPGPGSTNEKLFF. CDR3 sequence (DNA): TGTGCCAGTAGTACCCCAGGACCAGGGTCAACTAATGAAAAACTGTTTTTT.

The chain is built from TRBV5-1 and TRBJ2-7; possible D gene TRBD2, 5 bases. Germline-derived CDR1 and CDR2 are SGHRS and YFSETQ. The CDR3 is made up of 14 amino acids. Trimming left V 1 base short and J 2 bases short, with 10 bases between. The CDR3 DNA follows: TGCGCCAGCAGCTTGATCGGGGAGACCTACGAGCAGTACTTC. Protein: CASSLIGETYEQYF.

The table lists this clone with a few counts. This chain connects TRBV7-2 to TRBJ2-3, with a tentative D call TRBD1 (5 bases). The CDR3 consists of 13 residues. Deletions cut 0 bases from V and 8 bases from J, with 9 bases between. The germline V gene encodes CDR1 SGHTA and CDR2 FQGNSA. The CDR3 bases are TGTGCCAGCAGCTTAGCAGGAAGGGGTACGCAGTATTTT. Residues: CASSLAGRGTQYF.

This chain connects TRBV9 to TRBJ2-7, with 10 bases identical to TRBD2. Germline V gene lookup returns CDR1 SGDLS and CDR2 YYNGEE. J was trimmed by 3 bases and V by 3 bases; bases with no gene match: 0. This CDR3 region has 13 residues. In DNA form, the CDR3 reads TGTGCCAGCAGCGCTAGCGGGAGCTACGAGCAGTACTTC. It specifies CASSASGSYEQYF.

This chain uses TRBV5-6 with TRBJ2-1; TRBD2 aligns across 12 bases. V shed 4 bases and J 7 bases; nucleotides not matched to a gene: 9. CDR3 length: 16 residues. Looked up from germline, CDR1 is SGHDT and CDR2 is YYEEEE. CDR3 sequence: CASSGTFTSGRNEQFF. In DNA, the CDR3 is TGTGCCAGCAGCGGGACCTTTACTAGCGGGAGGAATGAGCAGTTCTTC.

CDR3 nucleotides: TGTGCCATCAGTGAGTCGACAGGTTTGGAGCAGTACTTC. Protein: CAISESTGLEQYF. The chain is built from TRBV10-3 and TRBJ2-7; maybe TRBD1 (6 bases). With 0 bases removed from V and 7 bases from J, the gap between germline ends came to 10 bases. The CDR3 covers 13 residues. Germline V gene sequence: CDR1 ENHRY, CDR2 SYGVKD.

The rearrangement joins TRBV11-3 to TRBJ1-3; the D is unclear. Germline V CDR1 and CDR2: SGHNT, YENEEA. The CDR3 is made up of 15 amino acids. Trimming cost V 2 bases and J 11 bases, with 19 bases left between them. The CDR3 spells CASSLNFIFGSPIYF. The CDR3 region has the DNA TGTGCCAGCAGCTTAAATTTTATCTTCGGTTCACCCATATATTTT.

The rearrangement links TRBV27 to TRBJ2-7; 10 positions match TRBD2. Germline CDR1 is MNHEY and CDR2 is SMNVEV (reference sequence). The junction had 5 bases not matched to a gene; V was cut back by 5 bases and J by 4 bases. This CDR3 has 14 residues. CDR3: CASSGPSGSYEQYF. The CDR3 nucleotides are TGTGCCAGCAGTGGCCCTAGCGGGAGTTACGAGCAGTACTTC.

This clone was seen more than once but under ten times. DNA of the CDR3: TGTGCCGACCGGGACAGGGGACGTGGTGGAAACACCATATATTTT. Protein: CADRDRGRGGNTIYF. The J gene is TRBJ1-3, the V gene TRBV7-9; 10 positions agree with TRBD1. This CDR3 has 15 amino acids. J gave up 3 bases and V 11 bases, and 10 bases lay outside the gene matches. Per germline, CDR1 SEHNR and CDR2 FQNEAQ (reference sequence).

The V and J genes are TRBV29-1 and TRBJ1-1; D unresolved. V was clipped by 4 bases and J by 5 bases, with 14 bases between them. The CDR3 loop spans 13 amino acids. The germline gives CDR1 SQVTM, CDR2 ANQGSEA. Here the CDR3 DNA reads TGCAGCGTTGCGGATGCAGGCAGAACTGAAGCTTTCTTT. It is translated as CSVADAGRTEAFF.

This clone came up once. The chain couples TRBV20-1 to TRBJ2-5; D is unresolved. Germline V gene sequence: CDR1 DFQATT, CDR2 SNEGSKA (reference sequence). The CDR3 sequence is 11 residues long. Between the trimmed V and J ends, which lost 6 bases and 7 bases, there was a span of 12 bases. CDR3 coding DNA: TGCAGTGCCCCCTCGGGTGGGACCCAGTACTTC. Protein product: CSAPSGGTQYF.

The chain links TRBV5-4 to TRBJ1-2, with TRBD1 matching 7 bases. This CDR3 has 14 residues. V dropped 4 bases and J dropped 3; count of bases not matched to a gene: 6. Germline assignment: CDR1 SGHNT and CDR2 YYREEE (reference sequence). The DNA for the CDR3 is TGTGCCAGCAGCGCTGGGACAGAGGACTATGGCTACACCTTC. Protein: CASSAGTEDYGYTF.

This sequence joins TRBV5-6 and TRBJ2-3; 15 nucleotides line up with TRBD2. There are 15 residues in the CDR3. Germline V CDR1 and CDR2: SGHDT, YYEEEE. Losses at the gene ends were 3 bases for V and 11 bases for J; bases not matched to a gene: 7. CDR3: CASSSGLAGGPKQYF. Written as DNA, the CDR3 is TGTGCCAGCAGCTCCGGACTAGCGGGAGGGCCCAAGCAGTATTTT.

This clone occurred once. DNA for the CDR3: TGTGCCAGCTCACCATTCGTTACGGGTACTGAAGCTTTCTTT. Translation: CASSPFVTGTEAFF. The chain uses TRBV18 and TRBJ1-1, with D uncertain. The V gene's germline CDR1 is KGHSH and CDR2 LQKENI. Deletions cut 2 bases from V and 5 bases from J, with 12 bases between. The CDR3 covers 14 residues.

The V and J genes are TRBV9 and TRBJ2-1, with a weak D call TRBD2 (5 bases). CDR3 length: 16 amino acids. V lost 0 bases, J lost 0 bases, and 10 bases lay in between. Germline CDR1 is SGDLS and CDR2 is YYNGEE. The CDR3 region has the DNA TGTGCCAGCAGCGTAGAGGCGGGTTACTCCTACAATGAGCAGTTCTTC. Amino acids: CASSVEAGYSYNEQFF.